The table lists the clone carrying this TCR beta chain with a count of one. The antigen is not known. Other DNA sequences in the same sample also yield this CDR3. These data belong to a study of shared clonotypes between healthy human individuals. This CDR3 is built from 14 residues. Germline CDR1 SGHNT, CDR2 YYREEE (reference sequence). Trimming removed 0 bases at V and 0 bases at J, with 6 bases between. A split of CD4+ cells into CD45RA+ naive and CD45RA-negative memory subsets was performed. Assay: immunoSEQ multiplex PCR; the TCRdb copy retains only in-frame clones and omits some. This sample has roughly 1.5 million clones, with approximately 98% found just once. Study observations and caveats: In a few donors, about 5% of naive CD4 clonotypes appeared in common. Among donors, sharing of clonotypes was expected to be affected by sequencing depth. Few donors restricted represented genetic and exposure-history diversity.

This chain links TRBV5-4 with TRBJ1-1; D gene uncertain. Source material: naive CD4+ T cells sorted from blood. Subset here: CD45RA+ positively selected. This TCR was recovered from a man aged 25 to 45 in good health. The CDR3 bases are TGTGCCAGCAGCTTGGCCAGGATGAACACTGAAGCTTTCTTT. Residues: CASSLARMNTEAFF.